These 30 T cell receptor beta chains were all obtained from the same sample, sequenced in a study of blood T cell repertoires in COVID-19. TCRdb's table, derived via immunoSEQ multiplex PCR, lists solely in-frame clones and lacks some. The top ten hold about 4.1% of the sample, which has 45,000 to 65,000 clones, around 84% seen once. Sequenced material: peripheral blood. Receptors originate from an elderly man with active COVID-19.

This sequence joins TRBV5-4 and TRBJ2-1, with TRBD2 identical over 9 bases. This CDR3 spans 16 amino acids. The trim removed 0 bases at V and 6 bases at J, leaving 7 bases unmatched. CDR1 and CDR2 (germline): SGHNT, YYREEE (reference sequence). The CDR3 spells CASSLVAGGPGNEQFF. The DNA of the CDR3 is TGTGCCAGCAGCTTGGTTGCGGGAGGGCCGGGCAATGAGCAGTTCTTC.

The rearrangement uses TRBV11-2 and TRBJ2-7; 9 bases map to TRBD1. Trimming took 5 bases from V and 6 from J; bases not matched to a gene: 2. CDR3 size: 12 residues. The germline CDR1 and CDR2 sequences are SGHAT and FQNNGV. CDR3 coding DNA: TGTGCCAGCAGCCGACAGGGGGGCGAGCAGTACTTC. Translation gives CASSRQGGEQYF.

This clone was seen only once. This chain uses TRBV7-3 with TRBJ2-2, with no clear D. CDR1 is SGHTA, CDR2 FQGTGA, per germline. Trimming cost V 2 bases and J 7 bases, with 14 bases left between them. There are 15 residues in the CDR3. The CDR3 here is CASSLGSRFVGELFF. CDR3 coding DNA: TGTGCCAGCAGCTTAGGGTCGCGGTTCGTCGGGGAGCTGTTTTTT. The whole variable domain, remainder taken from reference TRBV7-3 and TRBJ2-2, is GAGVSQTPSNKVTEKGKYVELRCDPISGHTALYWYRQSLGQGPEFLIYFQGTGAADDSGLPNDRFFAVRPEGSVSTLKIQRTERGDSAVYLCASSLGSRFVGELFFGEGSRLTVL.

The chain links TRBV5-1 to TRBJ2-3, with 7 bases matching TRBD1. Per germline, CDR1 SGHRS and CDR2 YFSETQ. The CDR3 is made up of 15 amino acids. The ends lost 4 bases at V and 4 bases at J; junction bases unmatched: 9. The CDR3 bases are TGCGCCAGCAGCGCGGCTCAGGGGGTAGCAGATACGCAGTATTTT. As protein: CASSAAQGVADTQYF.

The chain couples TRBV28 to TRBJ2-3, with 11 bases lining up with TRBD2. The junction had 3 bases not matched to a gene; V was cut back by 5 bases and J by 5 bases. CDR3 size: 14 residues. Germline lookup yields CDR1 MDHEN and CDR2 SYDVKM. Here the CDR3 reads CASSRLAGGDTQYF. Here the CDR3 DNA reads TGTGCCAGCAGTCGGCTAGCGGGAGGAGATACGCAGTATTTT.

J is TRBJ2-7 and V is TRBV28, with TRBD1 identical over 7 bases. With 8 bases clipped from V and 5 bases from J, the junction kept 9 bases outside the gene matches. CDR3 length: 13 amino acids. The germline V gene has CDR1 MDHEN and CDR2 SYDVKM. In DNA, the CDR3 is TGTGCCAGCCACAGGGGAGCAGTCCACGAGCAGTACTTC. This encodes CASHRGAVHEQYF.

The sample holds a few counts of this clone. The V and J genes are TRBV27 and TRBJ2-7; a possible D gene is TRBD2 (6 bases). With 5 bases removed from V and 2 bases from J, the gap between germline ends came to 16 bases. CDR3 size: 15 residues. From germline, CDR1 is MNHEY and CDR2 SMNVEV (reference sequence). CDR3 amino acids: CASSPKAGPTYEQYF. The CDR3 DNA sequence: TGTGCCAGCAGTCCCAAAGCGGGTCCAACCTACGAGCAGTACTTC.

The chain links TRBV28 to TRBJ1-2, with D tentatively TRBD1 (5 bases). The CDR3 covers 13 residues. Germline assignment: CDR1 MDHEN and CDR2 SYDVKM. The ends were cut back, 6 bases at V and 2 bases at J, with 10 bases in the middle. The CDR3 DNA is TGTGCCAGCAGGGCCTCAGGGAACTATGGCTACACCTTC. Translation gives CASRASGNYGYTF.

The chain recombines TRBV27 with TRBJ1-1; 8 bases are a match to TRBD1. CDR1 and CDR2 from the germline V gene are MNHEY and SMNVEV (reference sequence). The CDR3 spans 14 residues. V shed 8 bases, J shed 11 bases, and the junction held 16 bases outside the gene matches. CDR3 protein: CASGKTGASTGAFF. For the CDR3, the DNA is TGTGCCAGCGGGAAGACAGGGGCCTCCACGGGGGCTTTCTTT.

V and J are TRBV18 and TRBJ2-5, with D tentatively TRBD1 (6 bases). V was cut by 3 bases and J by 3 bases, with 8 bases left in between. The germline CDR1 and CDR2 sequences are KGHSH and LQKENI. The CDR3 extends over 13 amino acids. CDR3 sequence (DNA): TGTGCCAGCTCACCGGCAGGGGAAGAGACCCAGTACTTC. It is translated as CASSPAGEETQYF. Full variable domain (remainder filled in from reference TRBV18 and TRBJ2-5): NAGVMQNPRHLVRRRGQEARLRCSPMKGHSHVYWYRQLPEEGLKFMVYLQKENIIDESGMPKERFSAEFPKEGPSILRIQQVVRGDSAAYFCASSPAGEETQYFGPGTRLLVL.

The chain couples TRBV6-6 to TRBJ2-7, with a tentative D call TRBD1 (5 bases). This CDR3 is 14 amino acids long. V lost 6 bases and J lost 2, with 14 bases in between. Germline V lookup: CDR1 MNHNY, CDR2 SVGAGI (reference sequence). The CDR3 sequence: CASRPGHGAYEQYF. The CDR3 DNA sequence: TGTGCCAGCAGGCCTGGACACGGAGCCTACGAGCAGTACTTC.

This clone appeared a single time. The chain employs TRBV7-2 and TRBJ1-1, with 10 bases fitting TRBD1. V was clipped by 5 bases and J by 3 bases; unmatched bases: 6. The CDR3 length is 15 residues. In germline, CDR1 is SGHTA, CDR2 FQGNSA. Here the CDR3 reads CASSQRTGGYTEAFF. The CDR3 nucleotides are TGTGCCAGCAGCCAGCGGACAGGGGGGTACACTGAAGCTTTCTTT.

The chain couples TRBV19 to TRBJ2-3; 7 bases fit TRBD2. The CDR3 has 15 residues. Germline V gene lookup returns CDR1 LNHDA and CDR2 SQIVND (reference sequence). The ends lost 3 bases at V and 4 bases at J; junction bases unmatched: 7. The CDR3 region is CASSIGLAAPDTQYF. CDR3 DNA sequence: TGTGCCAGTAGTATTGGGCTAGCGGCCCCAGATACGCAGTATTTT.

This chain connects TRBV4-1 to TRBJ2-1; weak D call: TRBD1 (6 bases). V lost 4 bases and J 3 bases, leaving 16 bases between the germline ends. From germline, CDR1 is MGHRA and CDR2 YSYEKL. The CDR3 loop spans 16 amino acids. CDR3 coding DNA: TGCGCCAGCAGCCTCTCTTCAACAGGGAGCTACAATGAGCAGTTCTTC. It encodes CASSLSSTGSYNEQFF.

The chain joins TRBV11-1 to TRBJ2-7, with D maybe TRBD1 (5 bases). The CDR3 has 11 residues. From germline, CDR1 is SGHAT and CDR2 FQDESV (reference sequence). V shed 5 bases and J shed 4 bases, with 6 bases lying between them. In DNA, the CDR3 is TGTGCCAGCAGCAGACAGTACGAGCAGTACTTC. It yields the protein CASSRQYEQYF.

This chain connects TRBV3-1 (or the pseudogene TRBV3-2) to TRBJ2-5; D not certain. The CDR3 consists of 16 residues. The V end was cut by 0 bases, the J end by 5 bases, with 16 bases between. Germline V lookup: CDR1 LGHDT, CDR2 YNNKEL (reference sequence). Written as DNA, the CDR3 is TGTGCCAGCAGCCAAGAATTACCCGACGTGAGGGAGACCCAGTACTTC. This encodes CASSQELPDVRETQYF.

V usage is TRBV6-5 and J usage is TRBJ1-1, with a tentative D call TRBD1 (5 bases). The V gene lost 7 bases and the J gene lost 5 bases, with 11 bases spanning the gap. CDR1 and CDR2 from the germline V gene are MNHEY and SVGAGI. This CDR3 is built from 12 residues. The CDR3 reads CASTQGLTEAFF. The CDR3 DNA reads TGTGCCAGCACTCAGGGACTGACTGAAGCTTTCTTT.

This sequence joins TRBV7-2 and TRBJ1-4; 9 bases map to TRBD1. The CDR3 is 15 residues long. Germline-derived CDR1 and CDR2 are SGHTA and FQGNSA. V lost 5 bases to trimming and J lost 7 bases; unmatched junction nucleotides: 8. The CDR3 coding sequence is TGTGCCAGCAGCCTCCCAGGGACAGGGTTTGAAAAACTGTTTTTT. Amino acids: CASSLPGTGFEKLFF.

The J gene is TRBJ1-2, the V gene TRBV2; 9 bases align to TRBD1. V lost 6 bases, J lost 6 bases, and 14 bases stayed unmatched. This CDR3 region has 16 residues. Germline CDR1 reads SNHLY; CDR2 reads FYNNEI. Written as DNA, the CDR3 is TGTGCCAGCAGCCTCAATGGGGGACAGGGAGATAATGGCTACACCTTC. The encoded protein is CASSLNGGQGDNGYTF.

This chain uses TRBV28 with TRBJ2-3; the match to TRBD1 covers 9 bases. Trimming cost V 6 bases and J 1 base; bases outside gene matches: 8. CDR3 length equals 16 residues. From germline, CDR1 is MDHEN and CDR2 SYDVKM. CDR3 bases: TGTGCCAGCAGAATAAACAGGGGGCGAGGCACAGATACGCAGTATTTT. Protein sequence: CASRINRGRGTDTQYF.

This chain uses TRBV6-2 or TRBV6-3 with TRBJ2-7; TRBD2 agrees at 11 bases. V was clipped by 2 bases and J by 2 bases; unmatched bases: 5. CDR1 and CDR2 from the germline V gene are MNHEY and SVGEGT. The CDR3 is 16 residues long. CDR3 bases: TGTGCCAGCAGTTACATAGCGGGAGGGCCGGCCTACGAGCAGTACTTC. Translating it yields CASSYIAGGPAYEQYF.

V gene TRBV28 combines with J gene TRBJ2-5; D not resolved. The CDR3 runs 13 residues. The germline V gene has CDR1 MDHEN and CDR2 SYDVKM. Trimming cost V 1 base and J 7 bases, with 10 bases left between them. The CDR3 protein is CASSLSQTRTQYF. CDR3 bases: TGTGCCAGCAGTTTATCACAGACCAGGACCCAGTACTTC.

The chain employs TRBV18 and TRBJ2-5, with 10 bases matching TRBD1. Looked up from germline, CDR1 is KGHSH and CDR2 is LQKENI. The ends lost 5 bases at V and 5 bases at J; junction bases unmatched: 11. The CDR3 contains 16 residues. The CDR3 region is CASSTTGTGVGETQYF. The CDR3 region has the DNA TGTGCCAGCTCAACAACAGGGACAGGGGTTGGTGAGACCCAGTACTTC.

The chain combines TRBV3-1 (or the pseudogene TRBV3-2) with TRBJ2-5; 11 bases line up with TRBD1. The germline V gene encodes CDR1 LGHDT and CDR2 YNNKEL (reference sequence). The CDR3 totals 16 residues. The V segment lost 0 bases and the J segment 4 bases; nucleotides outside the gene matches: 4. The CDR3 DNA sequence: TGTGCCAGCAGCCAAGATGGGGACAGGGGGAGAGAGACCCAGTACTTC. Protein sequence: CASSQDGDRGRETQYF.

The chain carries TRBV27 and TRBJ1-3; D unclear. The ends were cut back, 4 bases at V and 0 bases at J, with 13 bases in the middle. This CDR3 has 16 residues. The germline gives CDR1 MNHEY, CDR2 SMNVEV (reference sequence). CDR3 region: CASSSSPGISGNTIYF. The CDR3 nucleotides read TGTGCCAGCAGTTCATCCCCCGGGATCTCTGGAAACACCATATATTTT.

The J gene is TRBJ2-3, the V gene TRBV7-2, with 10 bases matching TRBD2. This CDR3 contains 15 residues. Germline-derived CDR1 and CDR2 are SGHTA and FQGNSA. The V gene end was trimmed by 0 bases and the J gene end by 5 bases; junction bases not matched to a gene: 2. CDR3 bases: TGTGCCAGCAGCTTAGCACTAGCGGGAAAAGATACGCAGTATTTT. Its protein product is CASSLALAGKDTQYF.

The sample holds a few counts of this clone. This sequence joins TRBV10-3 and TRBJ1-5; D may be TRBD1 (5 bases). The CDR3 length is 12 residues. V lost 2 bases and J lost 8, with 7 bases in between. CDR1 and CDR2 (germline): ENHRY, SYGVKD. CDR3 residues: CAISEPTEPQHF. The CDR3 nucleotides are TGTGCCATCAGTGAGCCGACAGAGCCCCAGCATTTT.

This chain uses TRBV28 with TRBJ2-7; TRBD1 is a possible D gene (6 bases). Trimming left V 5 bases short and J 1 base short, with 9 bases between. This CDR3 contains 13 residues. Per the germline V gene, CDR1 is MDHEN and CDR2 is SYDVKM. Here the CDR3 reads CASSRTASYEQYF. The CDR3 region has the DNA TGTGCCAGCAGTCGGACAGCGTCCTACGAGCAGTACTTC.

CDR3 in amino acids: CASRSQGITDTQYF. The CDR3 DNA is TGTGCCAGCAGGAGCCAGGGGATCACAGATACGCAGTATTTT. The chain is built from TRBV2 and TRBJ2-3, with D tentatively TRBD1 (6 bases). Per the germline V gene, CDR1 is SNHLY and CDR2 is FYNNEI. Deletions cut 6 bases from V and 2 bases from J, with 12 bases between. This CDR3 has 14 amino acids.

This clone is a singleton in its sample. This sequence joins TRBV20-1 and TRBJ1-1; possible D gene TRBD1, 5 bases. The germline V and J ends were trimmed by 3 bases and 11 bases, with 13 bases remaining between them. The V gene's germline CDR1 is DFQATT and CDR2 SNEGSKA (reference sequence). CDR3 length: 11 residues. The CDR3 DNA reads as TGCAGTGCTAGGAGGGGAGGGTTGGCTTTCTTT. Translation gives CSARRGGLAFF.